The entry below gives a single TCR beta chain sequence along with its context. Its antigen is currently not known. The record has no base qualities; no much larger clone is one base away. The data originate from a study of control samples from healthy donors and cancer patients (dated by TCRdb to 2018 to 2020). Library preparation used the immunoSEQ multiplex PCR assay. TCRdb mirrors the immuneACCESS table, restricted to in-frame sequences. Some clones are absent from its copies; in checked studies, under half trace to an unresolved V gene, and the reason for the others is unknown. The table for this sample lists 150,000 to 200,000 clones; 80% to 95% of them were counted only once. The ten largest clones take up 0.68% of the sample. CDR1 and CDR2 were assigned from the germline V gene as SGHTA and FQGNSA. V is cut back by 5 bases and J by 7 bases, with 9 bases in the junction unmatched. CDR3 length: 16 amino acids, cysteine to phenylalanine. The sequence is cut down to CDR3 DNA, 48 bases in frame from base 1.

The sequence is built from TRBV7-2 and TRBJ1-6; 9 central nucleotides agree with TRBD1. The material sequenced was blood. The sequence came from a woman aged 25-40 years in good health. CDR3 protein: CASSHRGTGRNSPLHF. In nucleotides, the sequence is TGTGCCAGCAGCCATAGAGGGACAGGGCGCAATTCACCCCTCCACTTT.